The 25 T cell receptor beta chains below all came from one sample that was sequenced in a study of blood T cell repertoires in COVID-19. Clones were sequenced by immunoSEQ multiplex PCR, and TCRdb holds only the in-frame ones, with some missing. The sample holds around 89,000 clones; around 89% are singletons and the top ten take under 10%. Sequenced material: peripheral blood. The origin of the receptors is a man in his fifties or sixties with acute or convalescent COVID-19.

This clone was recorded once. The CDR3 nucleotides read TGTGCCTGGAACCCGGGGGGGGACACTGAAGCTTTCTTT. Translated: CAWNPGGDTEAFF. V is TRBV30 and J is TRBJ1-1; TRBD1 is a possible D gene (5 bases). CDR1 is GTSNPN, CDR2 SVGIG, per germline (reference sequence). V was shortened by 4 bases and J by 3 bases, with 12 bases between the two germline ends. The CDR3 contains 13 residues.

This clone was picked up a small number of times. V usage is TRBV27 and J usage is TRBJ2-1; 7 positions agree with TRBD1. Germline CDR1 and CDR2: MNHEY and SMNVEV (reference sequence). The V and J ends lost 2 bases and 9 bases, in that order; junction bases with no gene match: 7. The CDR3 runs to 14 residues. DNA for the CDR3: TGTGCCAGCAGTTTAAGGGGGCGGGTAACTGAGCAGTTCTTC. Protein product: CASSLRGRVTEQFF.

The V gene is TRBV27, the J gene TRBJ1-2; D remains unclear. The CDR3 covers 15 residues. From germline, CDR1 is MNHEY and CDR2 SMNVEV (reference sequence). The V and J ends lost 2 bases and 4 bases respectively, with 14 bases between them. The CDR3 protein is CASSLGPPNVYGYTF. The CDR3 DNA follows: TGTGCCAGCAGTTTAGGCCCCCCCAACGTCTATGGCTACACCTTC.

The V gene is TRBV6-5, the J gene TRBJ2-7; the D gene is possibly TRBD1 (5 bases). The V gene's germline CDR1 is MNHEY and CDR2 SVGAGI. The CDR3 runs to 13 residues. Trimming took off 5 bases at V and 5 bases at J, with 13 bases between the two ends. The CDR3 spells CASSPRRQNEQYF. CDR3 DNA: TGTGCCAGCAGTCCCCGTAGACAGAACGAGCAGTACTTC.

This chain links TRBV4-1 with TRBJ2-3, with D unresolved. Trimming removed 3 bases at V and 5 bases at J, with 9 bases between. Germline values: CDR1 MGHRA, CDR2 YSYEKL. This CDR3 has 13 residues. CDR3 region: CASSQGPGDTQYF. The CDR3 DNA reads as TGCGCCAGCAGCCAGGGCCCTGGAGATACGCAGTATTTT.

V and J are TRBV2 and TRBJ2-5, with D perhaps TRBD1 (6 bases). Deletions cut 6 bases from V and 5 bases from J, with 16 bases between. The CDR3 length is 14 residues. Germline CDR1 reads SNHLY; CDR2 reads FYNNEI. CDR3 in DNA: TGTGCCAGCAGGGCTTTAGGGGGTGCGGAGACCCAGTACTTC. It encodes CASRALGGAETQYF.

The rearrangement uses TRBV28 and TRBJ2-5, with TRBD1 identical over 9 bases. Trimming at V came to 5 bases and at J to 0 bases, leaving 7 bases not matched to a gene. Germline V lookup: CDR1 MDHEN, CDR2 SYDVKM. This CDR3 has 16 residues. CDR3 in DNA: TGTGCCAGCAGTGGAGATGGGGACAGGGACCAAGAGACCCAGTACTTC. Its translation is CASSGDGDRDQETQYF.

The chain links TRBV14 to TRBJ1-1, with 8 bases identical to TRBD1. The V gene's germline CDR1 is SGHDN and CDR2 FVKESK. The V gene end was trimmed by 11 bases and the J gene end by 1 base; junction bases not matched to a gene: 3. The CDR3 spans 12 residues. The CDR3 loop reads CAAGGKNTEAFF. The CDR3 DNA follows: TGTGCCGCAGGGGGCAAGAACACTGAAGCTTTCTTT.

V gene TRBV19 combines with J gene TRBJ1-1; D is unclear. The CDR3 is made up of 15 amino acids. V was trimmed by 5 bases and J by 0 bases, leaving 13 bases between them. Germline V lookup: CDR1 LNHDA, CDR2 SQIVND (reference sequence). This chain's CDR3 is CASSPTTVLNTEAFF. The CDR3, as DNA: TGTGCCAGTAGTCCAACAACAGTCCTGAACACTGAAGCTTTCTTT. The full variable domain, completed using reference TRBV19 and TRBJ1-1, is DGGITQSPKYLFRKEGQNVTLSCEQNLNHDAMYWYRQDPGQGLRLIYYSQIVNDFQKGDIAEGYSVSREKKESFPLTVTSAQKNPTAFYLCASSPTTVLNTEAFFGQGTRLTVV.

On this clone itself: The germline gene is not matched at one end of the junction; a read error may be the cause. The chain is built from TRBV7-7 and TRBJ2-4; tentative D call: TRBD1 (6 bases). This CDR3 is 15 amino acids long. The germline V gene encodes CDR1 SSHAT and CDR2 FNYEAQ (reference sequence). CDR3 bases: TGTGCTAGCAAACCCGAGGGGGTAGCCAAAAACATTCAGTACTTC. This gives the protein CASKPEGVAKNIQYF.

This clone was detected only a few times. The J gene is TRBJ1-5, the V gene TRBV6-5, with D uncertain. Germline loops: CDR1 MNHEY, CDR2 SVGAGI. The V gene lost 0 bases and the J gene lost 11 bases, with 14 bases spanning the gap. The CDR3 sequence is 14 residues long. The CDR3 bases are TGTGCCAGCAGTTACTCGATAGCGGCACCCTCCCAGCATTTT. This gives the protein CASSYSIAAPSQHF.

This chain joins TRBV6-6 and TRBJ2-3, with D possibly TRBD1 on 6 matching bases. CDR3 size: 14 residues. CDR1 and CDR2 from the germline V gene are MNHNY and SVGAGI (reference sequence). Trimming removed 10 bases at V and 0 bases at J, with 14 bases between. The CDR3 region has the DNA TGTGCCACCCGACAGGTGGCCAGCACAGATACGCAGTATTTT. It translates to CATRQVASTDTQYF.

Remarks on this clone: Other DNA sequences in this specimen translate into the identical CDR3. The chain's CDR3 is CASSLSPGNYGYTF. CDR3 DNA sequence: TGTGCCAGCAGCTTAAGTCCGGGTAACTATGGCTACACCTTC. The rearrangement uses TRBV7-2 and TRBJ1-2, with unresolved D. V was shortened by 2 bases and J by 1 base, with 8 bases between the two germline ends. This CDR3 region has 14 residues. Germline lookup yields CDR1 SGHTA and CDR2 FQGNSA.

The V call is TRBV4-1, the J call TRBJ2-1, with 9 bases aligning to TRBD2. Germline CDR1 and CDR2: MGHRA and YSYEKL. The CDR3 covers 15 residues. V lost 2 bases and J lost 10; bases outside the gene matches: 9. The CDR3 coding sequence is TGCGCCAGCAGCCAACCGGGACTAGCATCAGCCGAGCAGTTCTTC. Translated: CASSQPGLASAEQFF.

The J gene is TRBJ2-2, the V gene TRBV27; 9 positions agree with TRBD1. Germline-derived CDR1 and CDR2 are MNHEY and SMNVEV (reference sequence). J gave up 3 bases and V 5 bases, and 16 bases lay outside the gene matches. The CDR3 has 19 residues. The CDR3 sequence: CASSKAGTGLLRDTGELFF. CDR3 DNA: TGTGCCAGCAGTAAGGCCGGGACAGGGTTATTGAGGGACACCGGGGAGCTGTTTTTT.

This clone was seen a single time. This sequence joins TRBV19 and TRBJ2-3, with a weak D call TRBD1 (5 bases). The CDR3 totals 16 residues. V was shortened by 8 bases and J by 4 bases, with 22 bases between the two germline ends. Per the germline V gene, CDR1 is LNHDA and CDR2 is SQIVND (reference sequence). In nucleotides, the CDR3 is TGTGCCAGTTCCAAAGGGGTAGTGATAGGGGCAGATACGCAGTATTTT. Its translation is CASSKGVVIGADTQYF.

CDR3 region: CASSLAGGKSDEQYF. For the CDR3, the DNA is TGTGCCAGCAGCTTAGCGGGGGGTAAAAGCGACGAGCAGTACTTC. The chain recombines TRBV7-9 with TRBJ2-7; D may be TRBD2 (6 bases). Trimming cost V 0 bases and J 5 bases, with 14 bases left between them. CDR3 length: 15 residues. Per the germline V gene, CDR1 is SEHNR and CDR2 is FQNEAQ (reference sequence).

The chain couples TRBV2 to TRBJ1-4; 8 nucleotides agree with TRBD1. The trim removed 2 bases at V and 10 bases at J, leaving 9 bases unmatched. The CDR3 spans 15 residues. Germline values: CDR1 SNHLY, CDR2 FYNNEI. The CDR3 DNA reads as TGTGCCAGCAGTGAATTCCAGGGGGCGTCCGGAAAACTGTTTTTT. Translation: CASSEFQGASGKLFF. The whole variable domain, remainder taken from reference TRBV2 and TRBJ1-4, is EPEVTQTPSHQVTQMGQEVILRCVPISNHLYFYWYRQILGQKVEFLVSFYNNEISEKSEIFDDQFSVERPDGSNFTLKIRSTKLEDSAMYFCASSEFQGASGKLFFGSGTQLSVL.

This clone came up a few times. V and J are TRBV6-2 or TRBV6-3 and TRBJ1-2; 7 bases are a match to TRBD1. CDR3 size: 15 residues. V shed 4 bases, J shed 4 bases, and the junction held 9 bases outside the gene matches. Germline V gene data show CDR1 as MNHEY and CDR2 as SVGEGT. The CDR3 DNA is TGTGCCAGCAGTTGGGCCGGGACAGCTACCTATGGCTACACCTTC. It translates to CASSWAGTATYGYTF.

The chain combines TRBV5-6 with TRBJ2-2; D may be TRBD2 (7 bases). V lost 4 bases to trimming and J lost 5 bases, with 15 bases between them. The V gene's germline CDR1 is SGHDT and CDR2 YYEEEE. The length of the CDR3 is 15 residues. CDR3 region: CASSQLGGATGELFF. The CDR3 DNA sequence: TGTGCCAGCAGCCAGCTGGGGGGGGCGACCGGGGAGCTGTTTTTT.

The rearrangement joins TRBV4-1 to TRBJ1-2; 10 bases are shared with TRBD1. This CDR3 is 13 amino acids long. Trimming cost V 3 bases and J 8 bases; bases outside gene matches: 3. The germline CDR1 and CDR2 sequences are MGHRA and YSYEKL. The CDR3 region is CASSHRDRGGYTF. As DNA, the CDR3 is TGCGCCAGCAGCCACCGGGACAGGGGCGGCTACACCTTC.

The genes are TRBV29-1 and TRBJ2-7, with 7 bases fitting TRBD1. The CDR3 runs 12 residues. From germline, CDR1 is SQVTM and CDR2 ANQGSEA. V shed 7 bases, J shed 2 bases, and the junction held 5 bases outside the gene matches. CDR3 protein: CSAIDRAYEQYF. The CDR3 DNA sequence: TGCAGCGCCATAGACAGGGCCTACGAGCAGTACTTC.

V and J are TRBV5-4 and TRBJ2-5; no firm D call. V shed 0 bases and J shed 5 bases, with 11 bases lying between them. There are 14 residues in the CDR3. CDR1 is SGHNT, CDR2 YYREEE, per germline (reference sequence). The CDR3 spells CASSLEPRSETQYF. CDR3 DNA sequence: TGTGCCAGCAGCTTGGAACCTAGGTCGGAGACCCAGTACTTC.

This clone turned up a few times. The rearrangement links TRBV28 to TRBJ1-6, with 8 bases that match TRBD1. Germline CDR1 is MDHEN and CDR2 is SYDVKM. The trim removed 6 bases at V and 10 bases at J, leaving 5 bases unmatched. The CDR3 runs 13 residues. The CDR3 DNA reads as TGTGCCAGCAGCCAGGACAGGGTCTCACCCCTCCACTTT. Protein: CASSQDRVSPLHF.

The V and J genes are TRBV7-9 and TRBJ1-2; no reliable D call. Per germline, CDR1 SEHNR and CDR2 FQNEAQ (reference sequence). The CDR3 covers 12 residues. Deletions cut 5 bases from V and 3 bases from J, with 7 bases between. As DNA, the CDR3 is TGTGCCAGCAGCCCCGAGGACTATGGCTACACCTTC. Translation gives CASSPEDYGYTF.